This T cell receptor beta chain was recorded in a study of shared T cell receptors in the human thymus. The germline V gene has CDR1 MNHEY and CDR2 SVGAGI. Trimming removed 4 bases at V and 3 bases at J, with 18 bases between. The CDR3 is made up of 16 amino acids. Using immunoSEQ multiplex PCR, the repertoire was profiled, and TCRdb retains in-frame clones only, with some absent. The sample carries hundreds of thousands of clones, roughly 85% recorded once. In addition, the sample was reused for a study of human thymus T cells. As that report states: During corrective heart surgery, resections were taken, and the thymus tissue came from them.

The V gene is TRBV6-5, the J gene TRBJ1-2, with D perhaps matching TRBD1 (6 bases). The receptor's source is a girl in the first two years of life with a congenital heart defect. Sequencing was performed on thymocytes. CDR3 in amino acids: CASSSFNTGLDYGYTF. As DNA, the CDR3 is TGTGCCAGCAGTTCCTTTAACACAGGGCTTGACTATGGCTACACCTTC.